The 2 T cell receptor beta chains reported below all come from one sample, sequenced in a study of blood T cell repertoires in COVID-19 (dated by TCRdb to the early 2020s). The protocol used for the library was the immunoSEQ multiplex PCR assay. TCRdb retrieved this table from immuneACCESS and kept in-frame rearrangements only. Not all clones are present; in checked studies, unresolved V genes account for under half, and no reason is known for the remainder. The table for this sample lists over 50,000 clones; approximately 80% of them were counted only once. The ten largest clones add up to about 2.6% of the sample. Sequencing was performed on peripheral blood. These TCRs come from a man between 45 and 60 years old with acute or convalescent COVID-19.

CDR3 amino acids: CASSMQGAPYEQYF. The CDR3 DNA sequence: TGTGCCAGTAGTATGCAGGGGGCGCCGTACGAGCAGTACTTC. The chain combines TRBV19 with TRBJ2-7; TRBD1 agrees at 8 bases. Germline values: CDR1 LNHDA, CDR2 SQIVND (reference sequence). The V gene end was trimmed by 3 bases and the J gene end by 4 bases; junction bases not matched to a gene: 5. The CDR3 spans 14 residues. Full variable domain (missing parts from reference TRBV19 and TRBJ2-7): DGGITQSPKYLFRKEGQNVTLSCEQNLNHDAMYWYRQDPGQGLRLIYYSQIVNDFQKGDIAEGYSVSREKKESFPLTVTSAQKNPTAFYLCASSMQGAPYEQYFGPGTRLTVT.

This clone was observed once. CDR3 sequence: CASSGWELSFF. CDR3 nucleotide sequence: TGTGCCAGCAGTGGATGGGAGTTGTCTTTCTTT. The V and J genes are TRBV28 and TRBJ1-1; D gene ambiguous. The germline CDR1 and CDR2 sequences are MDHEN and SYDVKM. The CDR3 is made up of 11 amino acids. The V and J ends lost 5 bases and 12 bases respectively, with 13 bases between them. Looking up the rest from reference TRBV28 and TRBJ1-1 gives the full variable domain: DVKVTQSSRYLVKRTGEKVFLECVQDMDHENMFWYRQDPGLGLRLIYFSYDVKMKEKGDIPEGYSVSREKKERFSLILESASTNQTSMYLCASSGWELSFFGQGTRLTVV.